A selection of T cell receptor beta chains follows, all from one sample in a study of cytomegalovirus exposure and HLA in healthy donors. TCRdb's table, derived via immunoSEQ multiplex PCR, lists solely in-frame clones and lacks some. The sample includes around 69,000 clones, over 90% of them seen just once. Sequencing was carried out using PBMCs. The source of these receptors is a woman aged 18-29 years in good health and CMV-seropositive. Each CDR3 is given without its conserved first and last residue.

v_gene: TRBV19
j_gene: TRBJ2-5
CDR3aa: ASSPHRTSGRTQETQY

v_gene: TRBV15
j_gene: TRBJ2-7
CDR3aa: ATSRGQEGYEQY

v_gene: TRBV19
j_gene: TRBJ2-7
CDR3aa: ASTPAGVRHEQY

v_gene: TRBV9
j_gene: TRBJ2-5
CDR3aa: ASSAGPLGETQY

v_gene: TRBV28
j_gene: TRBJ1-5
CDR3aa: ASSLIGARNQPQH

v_gene: TRBV19
j_gene: TRBJ2-7
CDR3aa: ASSSGRGGQFYEQY

v_gene: TRBV5-6
j_gene: TRBJ2-7
CDR3aa: ASSFRGGRRYEQY

v_gene: TRBV15
j_gene: TRBJ2-2
CDR3aa: ATSRARLAGELF

v_gene: TRBV15
j_gene: TRBJ2-5
CDR3aa: ATSRRGTGQETQY

v_gene: TRBV7-3
j_gene: TRBJ2-3
CDR3aa: ASSLNSGNTDTQY

v_gene: TRBV7-9
j_gene: TRBJ2-1
CDR3aa: ASSFTSGSNEQF

v_gene: TRBV27
j_gene: TRBJ2-3
CDR3aa: ASKEGSTDTQY

v_gene: TRBV5-4
j_gene: TRBJ2-3
CDR3aa: ASSWTSGTDTQY

v_gene: TRBV6-5
j_gene: TRBJ2-7
CDR3aa: ASNAPSGASYEQY

v_gene: TRBV28
j_gene: TRBJ2-7
CDR3aa: ASSIPRDSRVYEQY

v_gene: TRBV7-9
j_gene: TRBJ2-5
CDR3aa: ASSDTASGGQETQY

v_gene: TRBV27
j_gene: TRBJ1-1
CDR3aa: ASSYSDRENTEAF

v_gene: TRBV12-5
j_gene: TRBJ2-5
CDR3aa: ASGLVLRAELQETQY

v_gene: TRBV4-1
j_gene: TRBJ1-5
CDR3aa: ASSLEGYNQPQH

v_gene: TRBV9
j_gene: TRBJ2-5
CDR3aa: ASSDTGTGWETQY

v_gene: TRBV29-1
j_gene: TRBJ1-2
CDR3aa: SVEDGGLLRGYT

v_gene: TRBV6-5
j_gene: TRBJ2-7
CDR3aa: ASSPAGTATYEQY

v_gene: TRBV19
j_gene: TRBJ2-1
CDR3aa: ASSLDSSYNEQF

v_gene: TRBV4-1
j_gene: TRBJ2-3
CDR3aa: ASSQDPGQSSTDTQY